This is a list of T cell receptor beta chains from one sample in a study of Tregs in tolerant kidney transplant recipients. The assay was immunoSEQ multiplex PCR, and TCRdb's table has in-frame clones only and misses some. This sample has around 230,000 clones, with roughly 84% found just once. Sample: CD4+ T cells from blood. The receptors were gathered from a human donor in good health. The CDR3 runs from the conserved cysteine through the conserved F or W. D genes are given only for firm matches. Clone size appears in some rows only: once, few, many, or a class for an expanded clone.

d_call | j_call | v_call | cdr3_length | clone_size | cdr3_nt | cdr3_aa
. | TRBJ1-2 | TRBV2 | 11 | few | TGTGCCAGCAGTGGGGGAGAGGGGAGGGCCTTC | CASSGGEGRAF
. | TRBJ2-7 | TRBV7-9 | 13 | . | TGTGCCAGCAGCTTAGACAGGGCTTACGAGCAGTACTTC | CASSLDRAYEQYF
. | TRBJ2-7 | TRBV5-1 | 13 | . | TGCGCCAGCAGCTTAAGACAGCCCTACGAGCAGTACTTC | CASSLRQPYEQYF
TRBD2 | TRBJ2-1 | TRBV15 | 15 | . | TGTGCCACCAGCAGTTGGACTAGCGGGACCGATGAGCAGTTCTTC | CATSSWTSGTDEQFF
. | TRBJ2-7 | TRBV5-5 | 13 | . | TGTGCCAGCAGCTTGGAGCAGCCCTACGAGCAGTACTTC | CASSLEQPYEQYF
. | TRBJ2-1 | TRBV14 | 15 | . | TGTGCCAGCAGCCCCGTGATAGTCTTGTACAATGAGCAGTTCTTC | CASSPVIVLYNEQFF
TRBD2 | TRBJ2-7 | TRBV25-1 | 14 | few | TGTGCCAGCAGTAAACGGGGGGGCTCGAGCGAGCAGTACTTC | CASSKRGGSSEQYF
TRBD1 | TRBJ2-1 | TRBV6-6 | 11 | once | TGTGCCAGCAGTTACGAGCAGGGGGAGTTCTTC | CASSYEQGEFF
. | TRBJ2-3 | TRBV10-1 | 14 | . | TGCGCCAGCAGTGAAGCGGCTCCAAGAGATACGCAGTATTTT | CASSEAAPRDTQYF
TRBD1 | TRBJ2-7 | TRBV5-4 | 14 | . | TGTGCCAGCAGCCCTCTACAGGGGGAGGACGAGCAGTACTTC | CASSPLQGEDEQYF
. | TRBJ1-5 | TRBV6-6 | 15 | . | TGTGCCAACCTCCCGTGGGAAATCGGCAATCAGCCCCAGCATTTT | CANLPWEIGNQPQHF
. | TRBJ2-7 | TRBV5-5 | 15 | . | TGTGCCAGCAGCTTGGAGTTGGTCGGCGCGTACGAGCAGTACTTC | CASSLELVGAYEQYF
. | TRBJ1-5 | TRBV30 | 15 | . | TGTGCCTGGGGGGTTCACCGAGGGGGTAATCAGCCCCAGCATTTT | CAWGVHRGGNQPQHF
. | TRBJ1-1 | TRBV18 | 12 | . | TGTGCCAGCTCACCTCCGGGCACTGAAGCTTTCTTT | CASSPPGTEAFF
. | TRBJ1-4 | TRBV5-1 | 14 | . | TGCGCCAGCAGACTCAAGTCCTGGGATGAAAAACTGTTTTTT | CASRLKSWDEKLFF
. | TRBJ1-5 | TRBV25-1 | 14 | . | TGTGCCAGCACACGGGACTATAGCAATCAGCCCCAGCATTTT | CASTRDYSNQPQHF
TRBD1 | TRBJ1-2 | TRBV18 | 17 | . | TGTGCCAGCTCACCGGCTTCGGGCAGGGGGGCTAACTATGGCTACACCTTC | CASSPASGRGANYGYTF
TRBD1 | TRBJ1-6 | TRBV5-1 | 14 | . | TGCGCCAGCAGCCCGGGACAGACTTATTCACCCCTCCACTTT | CASSPGQTYSPLHF
TRBD2 | TRBJ2-3 | TRBV30 | 15 | once | TGTGCCTGGAGTCCTAGCGGGGCTAGCACAGATACGCAGTATTTT | CAWSPSGASTDTQYF
. | TRBJ1-3 | TRBV30 | 13 | . | TGTGCCTGGAGACCGGCCTCTGGAAACACCATATATTTT | CAWRPASGNTIYF
. | TRBJ1-1 | TRBV5-8 | 13 | . | TGTGCCAGCAGCTTGGGGAGGGTGGCTGAAGCTTTCTTT | CASSLGRVAEAFF
. | TRBJ1-2 | TRBV2 | 14 | . | TGTGCCAGCAGGTACGGGCAGGGAAACCATGGCTACACCTTC | CASRYGQGNHGYTF
TRBD1 | TRBJ1-5 | TRBV18 | 15 | . | TGTGCCAGCTCACCTAGGACAGGGGCCAATCAGCCCCAGCATTTT | CASSPRTGANQPQHF
. | TRBJ1-1 | TRBV18 | 13 | . | TGTGCCAGCTCAGACCTTGAGGGCACTGAAGCTTTCTTT | CASSDLEGTEAFF
TRBD1 | TRBJ1-1 | TRBV11-3 | 13 | once | TGTGCCAGCAGCCTCGGACAGGAGACTGAAGCTTTCTTT | CASSLGQETEAFF
. | TRBJ1-1 | TRBV5-1 | 16 | . | TGCGCCAGCAGCTCGACCCCGGGGGGATTGAACACTGAAGCTTTCTTT | CASSSTPGGLNTEAFF
TRBD1 | TRBJ1-2 | TRBV2 | 14 | once | TGTGCCAGCAGAGGGACAGGGGTCGACTATGGCTACACCTTC | CASRGTGVDYGYTF
. | TRBJ1-3 | TRBV9 | 17 | . | TGTGCCAGCAGCGTAGGGGCCGGGGCCACCTCTGGAAACACCATATATTTT | CASSVGAGATSGNTIYF
. | TRBJ1-2 | TRBV5-1 | 15 | . | TGCGCCAGCAGCTTGGGCTATGGGGGCTCGGATGGCTACACCTTC | CASSLGYGGSDGYTF
. | TRBJ1-3 | TRBV5-1 | 16 | . | TGCGCCAGCAGCTTGGGGATGGAGGGTGCTGGAAACACCATATATTTT | CASSLGMEGAGNTIYF
. | TRBJ1-1 | TRBV5-4 | 14 | . | TGTGCCAGCAGCAAGGGACTGCAGAACACTGAAGCTTTCTTT | CASSKGLQNTEAFF